Listed here are 16 T cell receptor beta chains from one sample, sequenced in a study of blood T cells in healthy people across ages. A second 7 to 11 cycle PCR used barcoded and J-beta primers. TCRdb passed the 5' RACE reads through MiXCR, listing each CDR3 protein once. The sample carries 1.5 million to 2 million distinct CDR3 sequences, about 39% recorded once. The specimen was blood. These receptors were collected from a human donor in good health.

This clonotype has at least ten counts. This sequence joins TRBV7-2 and TRBJ1-2; D unresolved. Trimming left V 5 bases short and J 5 bases short, with 9 bases between. Germline CDR1 reads SGHTA; CDR2 reads FQGNSA. This CDR3 has 12 amino acids. In nucleotides, the CDR3 is TGTGCCAGCAGCCCCCTCTTGTATGGCTACACCTTC. It encodes CASSPLLYGYTF.

J is TRBJ1-2 and V is TRBV10-3; 7 bases align to TRBD1. V lost 5 bases and J lost 4; bases outside the gene matches: 10. This CDR3 region has 15 residues. From germline, CDR1 is ENHRY and CDR2 SYGVKD. In DNA, the CDR3 is TGTGCCATCAGTCCCGGGACAGAGGGTACCTATGGCTACACCTTC. Protein sequence: CAISPGTEGTYGYTF.

The CDR3 protein is CSATPGWADQPQHF. CDR3 sequence (DNA): TGCAGTGCTACCCCTGGATGGGCAGATCAGCCCCAGCATTTT. V and J are TRBV20-1 and TRBJ1-5; no reliable D call. The V gene lost 4 bases and the J gene lost 5 bases, with 15 bases spanning the gap. CDR1 is DFQATT and CDR2 is SNEGSKA in the germline V gene (reference sequence). The CDR3 length is 14 residues.

The table lists this clonotype with a few counts. The chain uses TRBV29-1 and TRBJ2-3; D is unclear. Germline values: CDR1 SQVTM, CDR2 ANQGSEA. V lost 2 bases and J 4 bases, leaving 10 bases between the germline ends. There are 13 residues in the CDR3. CDR3 residues: CSVESQVADTQYF. DNA of the CDR3: TGCAGCGTTGAATCCCAGGTGGCAGATACGCAGTATTTT.

This clonotype has only one observation. The chain links TRBV20-1 to TRBJ2-3, with TRBD2 matching 12 bases. The junction had 14 bases not matched to a gene; V was cut back by 5 bases and J by 8 bases. The length of the CDR3 is 16 residues. Germline V gives CDR1 DFQATT, CDR2 SNEGSKA (reference sequence). The CDR3 protein is CSAGPFLAGGLGTQYF. The CDR3, as DNA: TGCAGTGCTGGCCCTTTTCTAGCGGGGGGGCTTGGTACGCAGTATTTT.

V and J are TRBV15 and TRBJ1-1; 7 bases align to TRBD1. Per germline, CDR1 LNHNV and CDR2 YYDKDF (reference sequence). CDR3 length equals 14 residues. V lost 4 bases and J lost 4; bases outside the gene matches: 6. In DNA, the CDR3 is TGTGCCACCAGCAAGTACAGGGGCGGCACTGAAGCTTTCTTT. Amino acid sequence: CATSKYRGGTEAFF.

The chain combines TRBV12-5 with TRBJ2-3; 7 bases map to TRBD2. The CDR3 has 14 amino acids. Trimming cost V 7 bases and J 3 bases; bases outside gene matches: 7. The germline gives CDR1 LGHNT, CDR2 FRNRAP. CDR3 sequence (DNA): TGTGCTAGTGACCCGGGCGGGGGAACAGATACGCAGTATTTT. Translating it yields CASDPGGGTDTQYF.

The chain combines TRBV14 with TRBJ2-1, with TRBD2 as a possible D gene (6 bases). V lost 1 base to trimming and J lost 5 bases, with 12 bases between them. The CDR3 spans 15 residues. CDR1 is SGHDN and CDR2 is FVKESK in the germline V gene. CDR3 region: CASSQAAGLNNEQFF. CDR3 nucleotides: TGTGCCAGCAGCCAAGCTGCAGGACTAAACAATGAGCAGTTCTTC. Full variable domain (outside the CDR3, taken from reference TRBV14 and TRBJ2-1): EAGVTQFPSHSVIEKGQTVTLRCDPISGHDNLYWYRRVMGKEIKFLLHFVKESKQDESGMPNNRFLAERTGGTYSTLKVQPAELEDSGVYFCASSQAAGLNNEQFFGPGTRLTVL.

This clonotype was picked up one time. The chain recombines TRBV5-1 with TRBJ2-3, with 13 bases aligning to TRBD2. From germline, CDR1 is SGHRS and CDR2 YFSETQ. V dropped 6 bases and J dropped 0; count of bases not matched to a gene: 10. The CDR3 spans 18 residues. The CDR3 region is CASNLGLAGFDSTDTQYF. In nucleotides, the CDR3 is TGCGCCAGCAACCTGGGACTAGCGGGGTTTGATAGCACAGATACGCAGTATTTT.

This chain uses TRBV9 with TRBJ1-6; no clear D. Trimming removed 1 base at V and 7 bases at J, with 6 bases between. Germline loops: CDR1 SGDLS, CDR2 YYNGEE. The CDR3 runs 13 residues. The CDR3 DNA sequence: TGTGCCAGCAGCGTAATGGTAAATTCACCCCTCCACTTT. This gives the protein CASSVMVNSPLHF.

V usage is TRBV3-1 and J usage is TRBJ2-5; 7 bases map to TRBD1. In germline, CDR1 is LGHDT, CDR2 YNNKEL (reference sequence). V shed 4 bases and J 5 bases; nucleotides not matched to a gene: 10. CDR3 length: 15 amino acids. The chain's CDR3 is CASSRDRSWGETQYF. CDR3 nucleotides: TGTGCCAGCAGCCGGGACAGATCTTGGGGCGAGACCCAGTACTTC.

The table lists this clonotype with a few counts. The chain links TRBV28 to TRBJ2-3, with 7 bases that match TRBD2. This CDR3 is built from 14 residues. Germline V gene data show CDR1 as MDHEN and CDR2 as SYDVKM. V lost 7 bases, J lost 11 bases, and 15 bases stayed unmatched. The CDR3 nucleotides read TGTGCCAGCAACCTCCGGGACTATAACGTTATGCAGTATTTT. Its protein product is CASNLRDYNVMQYF.

The chain is built from TRBV11-1 and TRBJ2-3; D gene uncertain. Germline CDR1 and CDR2: SGHAT and FQDESV (reference sequence). V was shortened by 1 base and J by 2 bases, with 13 bases between the two germline ends. This CDR3 is 16 amino acids long. For the CDR3, the DNA is TGTGCCAGCAGCTTAGGGCGCCTTCTTCTCACAGATACGCAGTATTTT. Residues: CASSLGRLLLTDTQYF.

The rearrangement joins TRBV4-3 to TRBJ1-1, with D unclear. V was trimmed by 1 base and J by 8 bases, leaving 11 bases between them. This CDR3 is 13 amino acids long. The germline V gene has CDR1 LGHNA and CDR2 YSLEER. The CDR3 here is CASSQGTELEAFF. The CDR3, as DNA: TGCGCCAGCAGCCAAGGGACCGAGCTGGAAGCTTTCTTT.

The CDR3 loop reads CASSQTPQGTDEQYF. The CDR3, as DNA: TGCGCCAGCAGCCAAACGCCCCAGGGAACGGACGAGCAGTACTTC. V gene TRBV4-1 combines with J gene TRBJ2-7, with D tentatively TRBD1 (5 bases). Germline assignment: CDR1 MGHRA and CDR2 YSYEKL. This CDR3 contains 15 residues. V was shortened by 2 bases and J by 5 bases, with 16 bases between the two germline ends.

The V gene is TRBV29-1, the J gene TRBJ1-1; tentatively, D is TRBD1 (5 bases). Germline V gene lookup returns CDR1 SQVTM and CDR2 ANQGSEA. The V end was cut by 1 base, the J end by 3 bases, with 9 bases between. CDR3 length equals 13 residues. The CDR3 is CSVEVRGDTEAFF. The CDR3 coding sequence is TGCAGCGTTGAAGTCAGAGGGGACACTGAAGCTTTCTTT.